The 18 T cell receptor beta chains given below trace back to one sample, sequenced in a study of Ad26.COV2.S vaccination and SARS-CoV-2 variants. Libraries were prepared by immunoSEQ multiplex PCR; TCRdb keeps only in-frame clonotypes and omits some of them. Of hundreds of thousands of clones listed, roughly 91% are singletons. This sample's treatment: approximately 18 received Ad26.COV2.S at low or high dose, single or two shots; about 5 received placebo; per-sample allocation not given. Sampling took place 63 days after the first vaccine or placebo injection. The specimen comprised peripheral blood, sampled in a trial of Ad26.COV2.S vaccine versus placebo. Source of these receptors: a person aged 18-60 years who received the Ad26.COV2.S COVID-19 vaccine or a placebo.

The chain uses TRBV7-9 and TRBJ2-2, with D tentatively TRBD2 (6 bases). The V end lost 0 bases, the J end lost 1 base, and 6 bases lay between the germline ends. This CDR3 has 15 residues. Germline V gene data show CDR1 as SEHNR and CDR2 as FQNEAQ (reference sequence). The CDR3 nucleotides are TGTGCCAGCAGCTTAGCGGGGGGGAACACCGGGGAGCTGTTTTTT. Its translation is CASSLAGGNTGELFF.

This rearrangement joins TRBV6-1 to TRBJ1-1; unclear D gene. The V and J ends lost 1 base and 4 bases respectively, with 13 bases between them. CDR1 and CDR2 (germline): MNHNS, SASEGT. The CDR3 contains 15 residues. The CDR3: CASSEVMSRGTEAFF. The CDR3 bases are TGTGCCAGCAGTGAAGTAATGAGCCGGGGCACTGAAGCTTTCTTT.

The chain joins TRBV7-9 to TRBJ1-2, with a possible D match to TRBD1 (5 bases). Germline assignment: CDR1 SEHNR and CDR2 FQNEAQ (reference sequence). The CDR3 has 12 residues. The ends were cut back, 2 bases at V and 6 bases at J, with 7 bases in the middle. CDR3 bases: TGTGCCAGCAGCTTACGGGGGGATGGCTACACCTTC. It translates to CASSLRGDGYTF.

The V gene is TRBV12-3 or TRBV12-4, the J gene TRBJ2-3; D is uncertain. V shed 5 bases and J shed 6 bases, with 9 bases lying between them. This CDR3 has 12 residues. CDR3 sequence reads: CASSLPPDTQYF. The CDR3 DNA reads TGTGCCAGCAGTCTTCCTCCGGATACGCAGTATTTT.

This chain connects TRBV5-5 to TRBJ1-6, with TRBD1 matching 7 bases. Trimming removed 2 bases from V and 13 bases from J; junction bases left unmatched: 12. The CDR3 consists of 15 residues. CDR1 and CDR2 (germline): SGHKS, YYEKEE (reference sequence). Here the CDR3 reads CASSLIGGVNRPLHF. In DNA, the CDR3 is TGTGCCAGCAGCTTAATAGGGGGCGTCAACAGGCCCCTCCACTTT.

The DNA of the CDR3 is TGTGCCAGCACTTCCGAGAGGGACAACTACGAGCAGTACTTC. Translation gives CASTSERDNYEQYF. V and J are TRBV5-4 and TRBJ2-7, with D perhaps TRBD1 (6 bases). The CDR3 runs to 14 residues. Germline values: CDR1 SGHNT, CDR2 YYREEE (reference sequence). V lost 6 bases and J lost 3, with 16 bases in between.

The V call is TRBV6-1, the J call TRBJ1-4, with D uncertain. Trimming left V 1 base short and J 7 bases short, with 13 bases between. Looked up from germline, CDR1 is MNHNS and CDR2 is SASEGT. CDR3 length: 15 residues. CDR3 sequence reads: CASSEGLMFGEKLFF. The CDR3 bases are TGTGCCAGCAGTGAAGGACTGATGTTCGGTGAAAAACTGTTTTTT.

This clone appeared once. The chain carries TRBV6-5 and TRBJ1-1; D gene unclear. The V gene's germline CDR1 is MNHEY and CDR2 SVGAGI. This CDR3 contains 13 residues. The V and J ends lost 5 bases and 8 bases respectively, with 15 bases between them. The chain's CDR3 is CASSRVWGQEAFF. CDR3 nucleotides: TGTGCCAGCAGTCGAGTATGGGGTCAAGAAGCTTTCTTT.

This rearrangement joins TRBV10-3 to TRBJ2-2, with D perhaps matching TRBD2 (6 bases). V lost 8 bases to trimming and J lost 2 bases, with 12 bases between them. The CDR3 sequence is 14 residues long. From germline, CDR1 is ENHRY and CDR2 SYGVKD. CDR3 DNA: TGTGCCATCCAAGGAGGGAGAAACACCGGGGAGCTGTTTTTT. Translated: CAIQGGRNTGELFF.

The rearrangement joins TRBV30 to TRBJ1-2; the match to TRBD1 covers 7 bases. This CDR3 is built from 16 residues. The ends lost 1 base at V and 4 bases at J; junction bases unmatched: 12. Germline CDR1 GTSNPN, CDR2 SVGIG (reference sequence). CDR3 sequence: CAWSGLPTRDSYGYTF. Here the CDR3 DNA reads TGTGCCTGGAGTGGACTCCCAACCAGGGACAGCTATGGCTACACCTTC.

The chain recombines TRBV7-3 with TRBJ1-1; the match to TRBD1 covers 8 bases. The V gene end was trimmed by 4 bases and the J gene end by 0 bases; junction bases not matched to a gene: 4. The CDR3 is 15 amino acids. CDR1 is SGHTA, CDR2 FQGTGA, per germline. CDR3 sequence (DNA): TGTGCCAGCAGCTCACGGACAGGGATGAACACTGAAGCTTTCTTT. Translated, it gives CASSSRTGMNTEAFF.

This chain links TRBV7-2 with TRBJ1-1; D unclear. The CDR3 length is 17 residues. Germline V gene lookup returns CDR1 SGHTA and CDR2 FQGNSA. Trimming took 1 base from V and 5 from J, leaving 20 bases between them. The CDR3 DNA follows: TGTGCCAGCAGCTTAGGACCAGCTTCGATATCGGGGACTGAAGCTTTCTTT. Translation: CASSLGPASISGTEAFF.

The chain employs TRBV7-2 and TRBJ1-1; D call uncertain. The V gene's germline CDR1 is SGHTA and CDR2 FQGNSA. With 5 bases removed from V and 2 bases from J, the gap between germline ends came to 15 bases. This CDR3 is 15 amino acids long. The CDR3 is CASSVPYRLNTEAFF. In nucleotides, the CDR3 is TGTGCCAGCAGCGTCCCGTATCGGCTAAACACTGAAGCTTTCTTT.

This chain uses TRBV5-1 with TRBJ2-3; 8 bases match TRBD1. The CDR3 is 14 residues long. Germline V lookup: CDR1 SGHRS, CDR2 YFSETQ. With V trimmed by 0 bases and J by 5 bases, 2 bases remained unmatched. This chain's CDR3 is CASSLVQGEDTQYF. Written as DNA, the CDR3 is TGCGCCAGCAGCTTGGTACAGGGGGAAGATACGCAGTATTTT.

The J gene is TRBJ2-7, the V gene TRBV4-2; 15 bases agree with TRBD2. The junction had 7 bases not matched to a gene; V was cut back by 0 bases and J by 4 bases. CDR3 length: 18 amino acids. Per the germline V gene, CDR1 is LGHNA and CDR2 is YNFKEQ. CDR3 in DNA: TGTGCCAGCAGCCAAGATGGGACTAGCGGGGGGACAACATACGAGCAGTACTTC. Its translation is CASSQDGTSGGTTYEQYF.

This clone has a single count. J is TRBJ2-3 and V is TRBV11-1; D is undetermined. V lost 5 bases to trimming and J lost 3 bases, with 9 bases between them. Germline V CDR1 and CDR2: SGHAT, FQDESV (reference sequence). The CDR3 consists of 13 residues. CDR3 in DNA: TGTGCCAGCAGCCCCTTGGTAACAGATACGCAGTATTTT. Translating gives CASSPLVTDTQYF.

The chain is built from TRBV7-9 and TRBJ1-5; no clear D gene. Per germline, CDR1 SEHNR and CDR2 FQNEAQ (reference sequence). V was pared by 6 bases and J by 0 bases, with 12 bases between. The CDR3 length is 15 residues. The CDR3 loop reads CASSPPALSNQPQHF. Written as DNA, the CDR3 is TGTGCCAGCAGTCCACCGGCGCTTAGCAATCAGCCCCAGCATTTT.

V and J are TRBV6-5 and TRBJ1-2, with a weak D call TRBD1 (5 bases). The germline V gene encodes CDR1 MNHEY and CDR2 SVGAGI. Trimming stripped 0 bases from V and 4 bases from J, with 6 bases between. The CDR3 is 13 residues long. CDR3 nucleotide sequence: TGTGCCAGCAGTTACTCTGGGGGCTATGGCTACACCTTC. Protein sequence: CASSYSGGYGYTF.